The rows below give T cell receptor beta chains drawn from one sample of a study of blood T cell repertoires in COVID-19. Generated by immunoSEQ multiplex PCR, the TCRdb table keeps only in-frame clones and is missing some. The sample holds some 180,000 clones; approximately 88% are singletons and the top ten take over 6.5%. What was sequenced was peripheral blood. These receptors were collected from a woman in her thirties or forties with COVID-19, enrolled during active disease. CDR3s include the opening cysteine and the closing phenylalanine or tryptophan. Fields, in order: clone size, J gene, V gene, D gene, CDR3 protein, CDR3 DNA. The D gene is left open where the match is weak. The size entry is marked missing in some rows and otherwise reads once, few, many or a size class.

. | TRBJ1-3 | TRBV27 | TRBD1 | CASSPRTGGNTIYF | TGTGCCAGCAGTCCCAGGACAGGCGGAAACACCATATATTTT
. | TRBJ1-5 | TRBV6-5 | TRBD1 | CASSGTGHQPQHF | TGTGCCAGCAGCGGGACAGGGCATCAGCCCCAGCATTTT
once | TRBJ2-1 | TRBV29-1 | TRBD2 | CSGGLAGWYNEQFF | TGCAGCGGTGGACTAGCGGGATGGTACAATGAGCAGTTCTTC
once | TRBJ2-5 | TRBV5-6 | . | CASSFRGAQETQYF | TGTGCCAGCAGCTTTCGGGGGGCTCAAGAGACCCAGTACTTC
. | TRBJ2-2 | TRBV10-1 | TRBD1 | CASSGPGQGTNTGELFF | TGCGCCAGCAGTGGGCCGGGACAGGGGACCAACACCGGGGAGCTGTTTTTT
. | TRBJ2-3 | TRBV11-2 | . | CASSLQNLDTQYF | TGTGCCAGCAGCTTACAGAATCTCGATACGCAGTATTTT
. | TRBJ2-7 | TRBV27 | . | CASSFRGNEQYF | TGTGCCAGCAGTTTTAGGGGAAACGAGCAGTACTTC
. | TRBJ1-2 | TRBV29-1 | . | CSVEAAYGYTF | TGCAGCGTTGAGGCTGCCTATGGCTACACCTTC
. | TRBJ1-6 | TRBV6-5 | TRBD1 | CASSYPDRNSPLHF | TGTGCCAGCAGTTACCCGGACAGGAATTCACCCCTCCACTTT
. | TRBJ1-5 | TRBV10-1 | . | CASSGRGPNQPQHF | TGCGCCAGCAGTGGGCGGGGGCCCAATCAGCCCCAGCATTTT
many | TRBJ1-5 | TRBV7-9 | TRBD1 | CASSSTGAYNQPQHF | TGTGCCAGCAGCTCTACAGGGGCTTACAATCAGCCCCAGCATTTT
. | TRBJ1-3 | TRBV4-1 | . | CASSQDLTIPAGGF | TGCGCCAGCAGCCAAGATTTGACAATACCAGCCGGGGGGTTT
once | TRBJ1-4 | TRBV4-2 | . | CASSQGGTDEKLFF | TGTGCCAGCAGCCAGGGGGGGACTGATGAAAAACTGTTTTTT
. | TRBJ2-7 | TRBV19 | . | CASSSPGWEQYF | TGTGCCAGTAGTTCCCCGGGGTGGGAGCAGTACTTC
. | TRBJ1-1 | TRBV18 | . | CASSPTENTEAFF | TGTGCCAGCTCACCCACAGAGAACACTGAAGCTTTCTTT
. | TRBJ2-2 | TRBV7-9 | TRBD2 | CASSSTLAGEGELFF | TGTGCCAGCAGCTCAACCCTAGCGGGAGAAGGGGAGCTGTTTTTT
. | TRBJ2-1 | TRBV3-1/TRBV3-2 | TRBD2 | CASSQDFSSGGFYNEQFF | TGTGCCAGCAGCCAAGATTTTAGTAGCGGGGGGTTCTACAATGAGCAGTTCTTC
. | TRBJ1-5 | TRBV21-1 | . | CASSTRDRPQPQHF | TGTGCCAGCAGCACCCGGGACAGGCCTCAGCCCCAGCATTTT
. | TRBJ1-2 | TRBV28 | . | CATQAGRITF | TGTGCCACCCAAGCGGGCAGAATCACCTTC
. | TRBJ2-7 | TRBV12-3/TRBV12-4 | . | CASSYRAYEQYF | TGTGCCAGCAGTTACAGAGCCTACGAGCAGTACTTC
. | TRBJ2-5 | TRBV27 | TRBD2 | CASSSHTSDLYQETQYF | TGTGCCAGCAGTTCCCACACTAGCGACCTGTACCAAGAGACCCAGTACTTC
many | TRBJ1-2 | TRBV6-5 | . | CASREDGYTF | TGTGCCAGTAGAGAGGATGGCTACACCTTC
. | TRBJ1-2 | TRBV11-3 | TRBD1 | CASSLETGFDRGYGYTF | TGTGCCAGCAGCTTAGAGACTGGGTTCGACAGGGGATATGGCTACACCTTC
. | TRBJ1-2 | TRBV19 | TRBD1 | CASSIRLGQGPGGYTF | TGTGCCAGTAGTATCCGCCTCGGACAGGGCCCCGGTGGCTACACCTTC
few | TRBJ1-2 | TRBV6-4 | . | CASSPQGGYYGYTF | TGTGCCAGCAGCCCTCAGGGAGGTTACTATGGCTACACCTTC
. | TRBJ1-5 | TRBV11-2 | . | CASSWPRGPQHF | TGTGCCAGCAGTTGGCCCCGAGGGCCCCAGCATTTT
. | TRBJ2-1 | TRBV7-6 | . | CASSPLSAYNEQFF | TGTGCCAGCAGCCCACTTTCGGCCTACAATGAGCAGTTCTTC